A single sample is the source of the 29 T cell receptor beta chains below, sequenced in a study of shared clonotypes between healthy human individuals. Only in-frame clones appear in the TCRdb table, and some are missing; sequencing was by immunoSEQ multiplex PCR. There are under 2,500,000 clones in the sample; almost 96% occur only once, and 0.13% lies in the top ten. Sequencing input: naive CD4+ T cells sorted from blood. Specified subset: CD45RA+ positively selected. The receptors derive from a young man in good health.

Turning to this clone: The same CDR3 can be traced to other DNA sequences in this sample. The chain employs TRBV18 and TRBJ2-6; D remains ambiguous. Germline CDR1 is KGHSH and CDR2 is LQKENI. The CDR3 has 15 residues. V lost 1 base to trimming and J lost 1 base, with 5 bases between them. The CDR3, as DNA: TGTGCCAGCTCACCACTCCCTTCTGGGGCCAACGTCCTGACTTTC. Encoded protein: CASSPLPSGANVLTF.

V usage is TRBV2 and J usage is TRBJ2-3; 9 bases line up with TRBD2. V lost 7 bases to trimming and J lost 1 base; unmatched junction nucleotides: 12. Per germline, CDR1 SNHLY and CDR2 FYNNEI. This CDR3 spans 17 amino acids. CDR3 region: CASTRRGGNSRTDTQYF. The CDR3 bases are TGTGCCAGCACCCGGCGGGGGGGTAATTCCCGCACAGATACGCAGTATTTT. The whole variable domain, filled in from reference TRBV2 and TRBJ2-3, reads EPEVTQTPSHQVTQMGQEVILRCVPISNHLYFYWYRQILGQKVEFLVSFYNNEISEKSEIFDDQFSVERPDGSNFTLKIRSTKLEDSAMYFCASTRRGGNSRTDTQYFGPGTRLTVL.

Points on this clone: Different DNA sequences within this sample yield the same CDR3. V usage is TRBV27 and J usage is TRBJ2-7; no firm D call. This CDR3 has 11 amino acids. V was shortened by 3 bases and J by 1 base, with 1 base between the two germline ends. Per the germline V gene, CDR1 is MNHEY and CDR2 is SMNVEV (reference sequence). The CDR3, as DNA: TGTGCCAGCAGTTTTTCCTACGAGCAGTACTTC. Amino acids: CASSFSYEQYF.

CDR3 amino acids: CASSFPGQGTDTQYF. DNA of the CDR3: TGTGCCAGCAGCTTTCCGGGACAGGGCACAGATACGCAGTATTTT. The chain links TRBV2 to TRBJ2-3; 8 bases fit TRBD1. The CDR3 length is 15 residues. V gave up 6 bases and J gave up 1 base; unmatched junction bases: 6. Germline V gene data show CDR1 as SNHLY and CDR2 as FYNNEI.

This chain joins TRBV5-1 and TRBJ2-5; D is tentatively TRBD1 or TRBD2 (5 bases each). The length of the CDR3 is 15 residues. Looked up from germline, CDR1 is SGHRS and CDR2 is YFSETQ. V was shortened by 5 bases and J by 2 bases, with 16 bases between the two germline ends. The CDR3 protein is CASRGTLAGQETQYF. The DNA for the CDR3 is TGCGCCAGCAGAGGGACCCTCGCGGGTCAAGAGACCCAGTACTTC.

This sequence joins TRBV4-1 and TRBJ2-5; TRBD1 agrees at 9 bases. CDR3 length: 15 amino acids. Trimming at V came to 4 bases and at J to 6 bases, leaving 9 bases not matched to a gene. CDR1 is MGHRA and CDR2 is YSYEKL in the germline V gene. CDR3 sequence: CASSPQGARKKTQYF. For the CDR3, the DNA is TGCGCCAGCAGCCCACAGGGGGCGAGGAAAAAGACCCAGTACTTC.

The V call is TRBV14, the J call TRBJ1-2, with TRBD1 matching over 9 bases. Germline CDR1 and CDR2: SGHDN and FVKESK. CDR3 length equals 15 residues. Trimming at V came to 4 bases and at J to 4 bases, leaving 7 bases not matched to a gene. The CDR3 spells CASSPKQGAGYGYTF. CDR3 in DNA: TGTGCCAGCAGCCCAAAACAGGGGGCAGGCTATGGCTACACCTTC.

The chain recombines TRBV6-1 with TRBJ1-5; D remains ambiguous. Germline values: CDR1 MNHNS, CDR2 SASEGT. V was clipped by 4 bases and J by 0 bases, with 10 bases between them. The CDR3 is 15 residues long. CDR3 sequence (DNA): TGTGCCAGCAGTGCTTCCGGGAGTAGCAATCAGCCCCAGCATTTT. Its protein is CASSASGSSNQPQHF.

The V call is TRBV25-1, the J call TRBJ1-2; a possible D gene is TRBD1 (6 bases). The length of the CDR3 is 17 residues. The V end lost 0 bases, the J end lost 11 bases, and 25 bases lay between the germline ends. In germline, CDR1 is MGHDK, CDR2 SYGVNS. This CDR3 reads CASSEYKGGALPKFYTF. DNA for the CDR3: TGTGCCAGCAGTGAATATAAGGGGGGGGCGCTCCCTAAGTTTTACACCTTC.

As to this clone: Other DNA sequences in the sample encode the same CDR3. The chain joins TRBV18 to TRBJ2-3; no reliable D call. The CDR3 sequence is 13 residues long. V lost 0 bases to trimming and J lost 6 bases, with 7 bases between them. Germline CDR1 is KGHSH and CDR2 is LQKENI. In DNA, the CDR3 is TGTGCCAGCTCACCACCGACAACCGATACGCAGTATTTT. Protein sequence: CASSPPTTDTQYF.

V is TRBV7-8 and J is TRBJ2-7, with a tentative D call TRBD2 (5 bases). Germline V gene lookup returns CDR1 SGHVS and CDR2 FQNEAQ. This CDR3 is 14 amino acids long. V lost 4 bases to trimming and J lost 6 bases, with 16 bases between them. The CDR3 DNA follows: TGTGCCAGCAGCTGGGGAGCGGCGGCCCCCGAGCAGTACTTC. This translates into CASSWGAAAPEQYF.

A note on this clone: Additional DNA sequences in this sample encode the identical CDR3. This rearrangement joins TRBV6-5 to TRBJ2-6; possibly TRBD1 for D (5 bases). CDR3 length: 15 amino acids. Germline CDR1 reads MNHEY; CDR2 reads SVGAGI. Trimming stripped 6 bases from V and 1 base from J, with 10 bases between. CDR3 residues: CASRNRISGANVLTF. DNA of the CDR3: TGTGCCAGCAGAAACAGGATTTCTGGGGCCAACGTCCTGACTTTC.

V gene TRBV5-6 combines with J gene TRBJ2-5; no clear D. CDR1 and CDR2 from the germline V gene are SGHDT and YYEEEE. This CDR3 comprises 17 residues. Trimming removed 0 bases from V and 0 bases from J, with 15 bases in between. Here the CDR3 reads CASSLAVADTYQETQYF. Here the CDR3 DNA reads TGTGCCAGCAGCTTGGCAGTTGCGGATACGTACCAAGAGACCCAGTACTTC.

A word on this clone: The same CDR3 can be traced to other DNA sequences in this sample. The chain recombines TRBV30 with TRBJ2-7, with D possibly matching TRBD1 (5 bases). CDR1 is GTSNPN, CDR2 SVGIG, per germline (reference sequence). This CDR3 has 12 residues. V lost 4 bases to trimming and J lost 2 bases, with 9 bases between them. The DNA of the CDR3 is TGTGCCTGGAATTCAGGGACCTACGAGCAGTACTTC. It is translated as CAWNSGTYEQYF.

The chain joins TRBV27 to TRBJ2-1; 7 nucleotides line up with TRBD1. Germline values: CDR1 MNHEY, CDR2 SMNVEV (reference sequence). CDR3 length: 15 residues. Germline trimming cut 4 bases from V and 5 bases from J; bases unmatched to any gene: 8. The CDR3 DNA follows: TGTGCCAGCAGTTATTACCGGGACAGCAACAATGAGCAGTTCTTC. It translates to CASSYYRDSNNEQFF.

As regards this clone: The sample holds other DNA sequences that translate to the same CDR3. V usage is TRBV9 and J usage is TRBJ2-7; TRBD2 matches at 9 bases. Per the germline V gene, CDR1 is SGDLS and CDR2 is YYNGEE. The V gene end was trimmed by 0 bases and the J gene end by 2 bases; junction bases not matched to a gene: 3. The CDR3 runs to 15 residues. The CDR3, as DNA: TGTGCCAGCAGCGTAGGACTAGCGGAACCCTACGAGCAGTACTTC. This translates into CASSVGLAEPYEQYF.

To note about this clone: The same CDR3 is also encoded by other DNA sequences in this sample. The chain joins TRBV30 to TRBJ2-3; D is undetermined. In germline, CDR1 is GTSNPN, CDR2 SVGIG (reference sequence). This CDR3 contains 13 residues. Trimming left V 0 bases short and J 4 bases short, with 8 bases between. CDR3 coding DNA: TGTGCCTGGAGTGTACGGGCAGCAGATACGCAGTATTTT. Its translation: CAWSVRAADTQYF.

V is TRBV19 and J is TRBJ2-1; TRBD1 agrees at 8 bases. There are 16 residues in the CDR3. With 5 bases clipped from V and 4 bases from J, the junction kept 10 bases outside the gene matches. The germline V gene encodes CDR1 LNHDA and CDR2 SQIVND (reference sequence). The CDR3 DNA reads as TGTGCCAGTAGTTCGACCGCAGGGGGCTGGTACAATGAGCAGTTCTTC. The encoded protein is CASSSTAGGWYNEQFF.

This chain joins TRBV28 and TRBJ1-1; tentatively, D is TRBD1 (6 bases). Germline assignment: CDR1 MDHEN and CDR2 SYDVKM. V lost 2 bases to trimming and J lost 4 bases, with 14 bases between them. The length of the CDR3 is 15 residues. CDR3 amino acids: CASSLPQPGATEAFF. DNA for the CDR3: TGTGCCAGCAGTTTACCCCAGCCGGGGGCCACTGAAGCTTTCTTT.

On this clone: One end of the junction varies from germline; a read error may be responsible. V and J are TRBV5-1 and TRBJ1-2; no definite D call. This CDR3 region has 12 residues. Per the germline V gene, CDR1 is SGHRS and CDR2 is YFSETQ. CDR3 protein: CASSPGNSGYTF. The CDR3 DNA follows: TGCGCCAGCAGCCCCGGGAACTCTGGCTACACCTTC.

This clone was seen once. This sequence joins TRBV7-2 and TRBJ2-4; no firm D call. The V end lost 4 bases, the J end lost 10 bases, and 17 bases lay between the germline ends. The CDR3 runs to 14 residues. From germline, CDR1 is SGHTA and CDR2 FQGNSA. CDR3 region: CASSSDRSSDIQYF. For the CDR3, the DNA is TGTGCCAGCAGCTCAGACCGATCCAGTGATATTCAGTACTTC.

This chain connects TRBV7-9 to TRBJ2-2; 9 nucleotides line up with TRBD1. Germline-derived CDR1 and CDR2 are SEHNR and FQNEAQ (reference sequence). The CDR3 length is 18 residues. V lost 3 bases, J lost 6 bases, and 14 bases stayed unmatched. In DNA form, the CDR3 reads TGTGCCAGCAGCTTTCGGGACAGGGAAGGCCTCGGCGCCGGGGAGCTGTTTTTT. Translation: CASSFRDREGLGAGELFF.

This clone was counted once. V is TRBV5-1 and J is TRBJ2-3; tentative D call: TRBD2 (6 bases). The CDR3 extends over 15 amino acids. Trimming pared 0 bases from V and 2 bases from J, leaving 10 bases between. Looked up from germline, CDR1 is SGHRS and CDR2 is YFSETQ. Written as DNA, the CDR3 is TGCGCCAGCAGCTTGGGGACTAAAAACACAGATACGCAGTATTTT. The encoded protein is CASSLGTKNTDTQYF.

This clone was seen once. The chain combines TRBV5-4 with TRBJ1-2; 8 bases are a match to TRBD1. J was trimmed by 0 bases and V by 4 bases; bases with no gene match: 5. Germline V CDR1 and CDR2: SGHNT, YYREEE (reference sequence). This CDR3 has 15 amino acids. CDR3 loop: CASSTGTGANYGYTF. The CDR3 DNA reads TGTGCCAGCAGCACTGGGACAGGAGCTAACTATGGCTACACCTTC.

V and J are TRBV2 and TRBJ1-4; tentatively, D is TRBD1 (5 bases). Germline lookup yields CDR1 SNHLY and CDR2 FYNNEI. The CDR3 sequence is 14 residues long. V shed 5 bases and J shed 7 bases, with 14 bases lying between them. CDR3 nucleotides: TGTGCCAGCAGTCAGGGAGGTGGTTCTGAAAAACTGTTTTTT. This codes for CASSQGGGSEKLFF.

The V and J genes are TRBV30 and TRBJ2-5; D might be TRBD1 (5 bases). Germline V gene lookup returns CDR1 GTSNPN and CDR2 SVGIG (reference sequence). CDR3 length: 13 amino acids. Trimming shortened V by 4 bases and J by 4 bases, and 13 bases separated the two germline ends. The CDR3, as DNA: TGTGCCTGGACTCAGGGATGGGGAGAGACCCAGTACTTC. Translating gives CAWTQGWGETQYF. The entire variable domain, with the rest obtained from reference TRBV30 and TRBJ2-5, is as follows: SQTIHQWPATLVQPVGSPLSLECTVEGTSNPNLYWYRQAAGRGLQLLFYSVGIGQISSEVPQNLSASRPQDRQFILSSKKLLLSDSGFYLCAWTQGWGETQYFGPGTRLLVL.

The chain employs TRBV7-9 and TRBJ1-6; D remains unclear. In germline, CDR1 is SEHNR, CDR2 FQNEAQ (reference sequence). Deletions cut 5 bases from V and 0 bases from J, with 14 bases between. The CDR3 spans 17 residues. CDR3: CASSDPTMSSYNSPLHF. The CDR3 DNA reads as TGTGCCAGCAGCGACCCGACCATGAGCTCCTATAATTCACCCCTCCACTTT. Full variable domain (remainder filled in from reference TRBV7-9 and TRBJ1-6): DTGVSQNPRHKITKRGQNVTFRCDPISEHNRLYWYRQTLGQGPEFLTYFQNEAQLEKSRLLSDRFSAERPKGSFSTLEIQRTEQGDSAMYLCASSDPTMSSYNSPLHFGNGTRLTVT.

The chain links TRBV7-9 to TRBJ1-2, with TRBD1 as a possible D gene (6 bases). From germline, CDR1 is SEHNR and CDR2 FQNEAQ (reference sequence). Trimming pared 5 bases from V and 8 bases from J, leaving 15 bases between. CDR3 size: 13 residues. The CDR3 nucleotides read TGTGCCAGCAGCCTAGGAAACAGGGCAGGCTACACCTTC. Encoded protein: CASSLGNRAGYTF. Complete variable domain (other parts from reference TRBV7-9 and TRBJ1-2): DTGVSQNPRHKITKRGQNVTFRCDPISEHNRLYWYRQTLGQGPEFLTYFQNEAQLEKSRLLSDRFSAERPKGSFSTLEIQRTEQGDSAMYLCASSLGNRAGYTFGSGTRLTVV.

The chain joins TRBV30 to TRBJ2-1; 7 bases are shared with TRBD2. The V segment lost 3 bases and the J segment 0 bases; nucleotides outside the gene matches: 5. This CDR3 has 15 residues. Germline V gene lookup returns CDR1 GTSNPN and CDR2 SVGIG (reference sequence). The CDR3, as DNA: TGTGCCTGGAGAGCTAGCGGTTCCTCCTACAATGAGCAGTTCTTC. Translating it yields CAWRASGSSYNEQFF. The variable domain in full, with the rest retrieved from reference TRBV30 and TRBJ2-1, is SQTIHQWPATLVQPVGSPLSLECTVEGTSNPNLYWYRQAAGRGLQLLFYSVGIGQISSEVPQNLSASRPQDRQFILSSKKLLLSDSGFYLCAWRASGSSYNEQFFGPGTRLTVL.